One and the same sample provided the 20 T cell receptor beta chains below, sequenced in a study of CXCR3-negative and CXCR3-positive naive CD8 T cells. Study conclusions and caveats: TRB CDR3 hydrophobicity was greater in CXCR3-positive naive cells than in CXCR3-negative naive cells.

All TRB cDNA libraries came from 5' RACE performed with UMI labels. TCRdb re-analyzed the 5' RACE reads; it lists each CDR3 protein once, without DNA. This sample's table reports more than 70,000 distinct CDR3 sequences. For these TCRs, the target antigens are not known. Material for sequencing was naive CXCR3+ CD8+ T cells from blood. Subset: CD45RO-CCR7+CD27+CD95- naive CD8+ T cells expressing CXCR3 (TNR3+). The source is a human donor in good health. Some clones in this sample may be carry-over from other donors' samples.

The CDR3 protein is CASTSSRGHLTGELFF. The gene calls are TRBV6-5 and TRBJ2-2; there is no DNA to check the TCRdb D call of TRBD2. There are 16 residues in the CDR3. Germline lookup yields CDR1 MNHEY and CDR2 SVGAGI.

The rearrangement uses TRBV29-1 and TRBJ1-1; the D call of TRBD1 rests on TCRdb alone, since no DNA is present to check it. This CDR3 spans 12 amino acids. The germline V gene encodes CDR1 SQVTM and CDR2 ANQGSEA. CDR3 sequence: CSFLGGYTEAFF.

This chain connects TRBV23-1 to TRBJ2-5. TRBV23-1 is placed among ORFs of uncertain function. The CDR3 runs 15 residues. CDR3 sequence reads: CASSHPSGSQETQYF.

This rearrangement joins TRBV19 to TRBJ2-3; TCRdb's D call, TRBD1, is unchecked because there is no DNA. Germline CDR1 is LNHDA and CDR2 is SQIVND (reference sequence). The CDR3 spans 12 residues. The CDR3 here is CATSPLGDTQYF.

The gene calls are TRBV27 and TRBJ2-7. CDR1 and CDR2 from the germline V gene are MNHEY and SMNVEV (reference sequence). The CDR3 contains 13 residues. This chain's CDR3 is CASSPQVPYEQYF.

This chain connects TRBV5-1 to TRBJ1-1; the D call of TRBD1 rests on TCRdb alone, since no DNA is present to check it. Germline assignment: CDR1 SGHRS and CDR2 YFSETQ. The CDR3 loop spans 13 amino acids. The chain's CDR3 is CASSPTGTTEAFF. The full variable domain, its missing parts supplied by reference TRBV5-1 and TRBJ1-1, is KAGVTQTPRYLIKTRGQQVTLSCSPISGHRSVSWYQQTPGQGLQFLFEYFSETQRNKGNFPGRFSGRQFSNSRSEMNVSTLELGDSALYLCASSPTGTTEAFFGQGTRLTVV.

The gene calls are TRBV14 and TRBJ1-2; the TCRdb D gene call, TRBD1, has no DNA to confirm it. In germline, CDR1 is SGHDN, CDR2 FVKESK. CDR3 length equals 15 residues. CDR3 residues: CASSQVGTGPYGYTF. The whole variable domain, remainder taken from reference TRBV14 and TRBJ1-2, is EAGVTQFPSHSVIEKGQTVTLRCDPISGHDNLYWYRRVMGKEIKFLLHFVKESKQDESGMPNNRFLAERTGGTYSTLKVQPAELEDSGVYFCASSQVGTGPYGYTFGSGTRLTVV.

The rearrangement joins TRBV7-6 to TRBJ2-7; as DNA is missing, the TRBD1 call by TCRdb cannot be tested. From germline, CDR1 is SGHVS and CDR2 FNYEAQ. This CDR3 comprises 14 residues. The CDR3 loop reads CASSLEGGSYEQYF.

The chain uses TRBV25-1 and TRBJ1-1; TCRdb reports TRBD1, a call that lacks DNA to check it against. The CDR3 extends over 15 amino acids. The germline gives CDR1 MGHDK, CDR2 SYGVNS. Here the CDR3 reads CASSAQVWGHTEAFF.

This sequence joins TRBV30 and TRBJ1-5; TCRdb lists TRBD1, though no DNA is available to test this call. This CDR3 spans 14 amino acids. Germline CDR1 reads GTSNPN; CDR2 reads SVGIG (reference sequence). This CDR3 is CAWSAGQGAQPQHF.

The chain couples TRBV28 to TRBJ2-7; checking the TCRdb D call of TRBD1 is not possible without DNA. The CDR3 covers 17 residues. Germline V gene sequence: CDR1 MDHEN, CDR2 SYDVKM. The CDR3 region is CASSRPRGQGRTYEQYF.

CDR3 sequence reads: CASSYTGGTEAFF. This chain uses TRBV5-1 with TRBJ1-1; TCRdb designates TRBD1, a call that cannot be tested without DNA. In germline, CDR1 is SGHRS, CDR2 YFSETQ. The CDR3 loop spans 13 amino acids.

V is TRBV9 and J is TRBJ2-1; TCRdb's assignment of TRBD1 cannot be checked, as there is no DNA. The germline V gene has CDR1 SGDLS and CDR2 YYNGEE. This CDR3 contains 16 residues. CDR3 in amino acids: CASSVGGDSAYNEQFF.

CDR3 residues: CASSWGTTNEKLFF. This chain uses TRBV27 with TRBJ1-4. The CDR3 runs 14 residues. From germline, CDR1 is MNHEY and CDR2 SMNVEV (reference sequence).

The rearrangement joins TRBV7-3 to TRBJ1-1; as DNA is missing, the TRBD1 call by TCRdb cannot be tested. Germline values: CDR1 SGHTA, CDR2 FQGTGA. CDR3 length equals 15 residues. The CDR3 reads CASSSLHRGNTEAFF.

The rearrangement joins TRBV4-3 to TRBJ1-3. The CDR3 totals 15 residues. Germline assignment: CDR1 LGHNA and CDR2 YSLEER. The CDR3 loop is CASSQDTGPGNTIYF.

This chain links TRBV7-6 with TRBJ2-5; the D call of TRBD1 rests on TCRdb alone, since no DNA is present to check it. Per germline, CDR1 SGHVS and CDR2 FNYEAQ. The CDR3 is 14 residues long. This CDR3 is CASNAGVIQETQYF.

V and J are TRBV12-3 or TRBV12-4 and TRBJ2-5. This CDR3 region has 12 residues. CDR3 in amino acids: CASSPVEETQYF.

The chain employs TRBV6-6 and TRBJ2-7; TCRdb calls TRBD2, which cannot be checked without DNA. In germline, CDR1 is MNHNY, CDR2 SVGAGI (reference sequence). The CDR3 is 14 residues long. CDR3 sequence reads: CASSLTSILHEQYF.

The rearrangement uses TRBV20-1 and TRBJ2-7; TCRdb gives TRBD2 as the D gene, but with no DNA this cannot be confirmed. Per the germline V gene, CDR1 is DFQATT and CDR2 is SNEGSKA (reference sequence). The CDR3 length is 14 residues. This CDR3 reads CSARGTSGSYEQYF.